This TCR beta chain was profiled in a study of CD8+CD57+ T cells in acquired aplastic anemia. TCR beta VDJ and CDR3 were profiled, and genomic DNA was the template. Via MiXCR, TCRdb re-called the reads, giving one row per CDR3 protein. Counted here are hundreds of thousands of distinct CDR3 sequences, less than 35% occurring once; the ten biggest clones make up approximately 0.82%. This clonotype has only a few counts. V gave up 1 base and J gave up 8 bases, with 14 bases separating them. The CDR3 contains 15 residues. The germline V gene encodes CDR1 SEHNR and CDR2 FQNEAQ (reference sequence). Sequencing involved patients with CD8+CD57+ cell expansion previously shown by flow cytometry.

This receptor was identified in a human donor with aplastic anemia. The sequenced material came from sorted CD4+, CD8+, or CD8+CD57+ T cells (not recorded which) from PBMCs. This rearrangement joins TRBV7-9 to TRBJ1-4; TRBD1 might be the D (5 bases). Here the CDR3 reads CASSLVNQGSEKLFF. CDR3 DNA: TGTGCCAGCAGCTTAGTCAATCAGGGAAGCGAAAAACTGTTTTTT. Together with reference TRBV7-9 and TRBJ1-4, the CDR3 gives the full variable domain: DTGVSQNPRHKITKRGQNVTFRCDPISEHNRLYWYRQTLGQGPEFLTYFQNEAQLEKSRLLSDRFSAERPKGSFSTLEIQRTEQGDSAMYLCASSLVNQGSEKLFFGSGTQLSVL.